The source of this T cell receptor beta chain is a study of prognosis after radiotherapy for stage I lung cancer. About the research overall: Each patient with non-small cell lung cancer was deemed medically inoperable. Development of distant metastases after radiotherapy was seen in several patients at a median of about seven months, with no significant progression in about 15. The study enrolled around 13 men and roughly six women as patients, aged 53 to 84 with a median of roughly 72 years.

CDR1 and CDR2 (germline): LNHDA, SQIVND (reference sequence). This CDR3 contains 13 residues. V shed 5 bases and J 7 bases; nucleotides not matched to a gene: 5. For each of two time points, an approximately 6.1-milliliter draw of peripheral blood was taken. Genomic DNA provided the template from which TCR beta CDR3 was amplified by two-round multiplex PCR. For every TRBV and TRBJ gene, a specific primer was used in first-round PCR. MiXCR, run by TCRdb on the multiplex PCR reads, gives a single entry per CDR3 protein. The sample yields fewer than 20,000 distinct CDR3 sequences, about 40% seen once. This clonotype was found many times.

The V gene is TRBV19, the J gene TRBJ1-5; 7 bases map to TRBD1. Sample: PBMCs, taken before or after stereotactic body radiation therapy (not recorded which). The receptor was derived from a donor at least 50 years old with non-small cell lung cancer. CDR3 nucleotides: TGTGCCAGTAGTTTGACAGGGCGCCAGCCCCAGCATTTT. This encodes CASSLTGRQPQHF.